The 20 T cell receptor beta chains in this list originate from one sample, sequenced in a study of T cell changes during pregnancy in multiple sclerosis. The table came from immunoSEQ multiplex PCR; TCRdb's copy has only in-frame clones and leaves some out. This table has tens of thousands of clones, about 92% appearing once. The sample consisted of CD4+ T cells from peripheral blood mononuclear cells, taken after pregnancy. These receptors all stem from a female donor in good health, enrolled as a control in a pregnancy study.

The V call is TRBV19, the J call TRBJ1-5; TRBD1 is a possible D gene (6 bases). The V and J ends lost 5 bases and 4 bases respectively, with 12 bases between them. Germline lookup yields CDR1 LNHDA and CDR2 SQIVND (reference sequence). The CDR3 is made up of 14 amino acids. The CDR3 DNA sequence: TGTGCCAGTAGTGTCCGGGACAATAATCAGCCCCAGCATTTT. Translation gives CASSVRDNNQPQHF.

The rearrangement links TRBV9 to TRBJ2-3; D possibly corresponds to TRBD2 (7 bases). Germline V gives CDR1 SGDLS, CDR2 YYNGEE. V was cut by 1 base and J by 3 bases, with 12 bases left in between. The CDR3 contains 15 residues. The CDR3 nucleotides are TGTGCCAGCAGCGTATGGGGGGGGGCAACAGATACGCAGTATTTT. It translates to CASSVWGGATDTQYF. The whole variable domain, remainder taken from reference TRBV9 and TRBJ2-3, is DSGVTQTPKHLITATGQRVTLRCSPRSGDLSVYWYQQSLDQGLQFLIQYYNGEERAKGNILERFSAQQFPDLHSELNLSSLELGDSALYFCASSVWGGATDTQYFGPGTRLTVL.

The rearrangement joins TRBV2 to TRBJ1-5; TRBD1 matches 7 bases. The germline CDR1 and CDR2 sequences are SNHLY and FYNNEI. The CDR3 spans 14 residues. J was trimmed by 5 bases and V by 5 bases; bases with no gene match: 6. CDR3 nucleotide sequence: TGTGCCAGCAGTATAGACAGGGCCTATCAGCCCCAGCATTTT. Translated, it gives CASSIDRAYQPQHF.

The rearrangement links TRBV5-4 to TRBJ2-5; TRBD1 might be the D (5 bases). The V end was cut by 3 bases, the J end by 4 bases, with 10 bases between. CDR3 length equals 13 residues. Germline V gene lookup returns CDR1 SGHNT and CDR2 YYREEE (reference sequence). The CDR3 nucleotides read TGTGCCAGCAGCTCAGGGTACCGAGAGACCCAGTACTTC. Encoded protein: CASSSGYRETQYF.

The table lists this clone with a count of one. This chain uses TRBV19 with TRBJ1-1; possibly TRBD1 for D (6 bases). Between the trimmed V and J ends, which lost 6 bases and 5 bases, there was a span of 16 bases. The CDR3 extends over 14 amino acids. CDR1 is LNHDA and CDR2 is SQIVND in the germline V gene (reference sequence). The CDR3 DNA sequence: TGTGCCAGTAGGCCCTCGAGAGGGGGAACTGAAGCTTTCTTT. Its translation: CASRPSRGGTEAFF. The whole variable domain, filled in from reference TRBV19 and TRBJ1-1, reads DGGITQSPKYLFRKEGQNVTLSCEQNLNHDAMYWYRQDPGQGLRLIYYSQIVNDFQKGDIAEGYSVSREKKESFPLTVTSAQKNPTAFYLCASRPSRGGTEAFFGQGTRLTVV.

The rearrangement links TRBV19 to TRBJ1-5; D possibly corresponds to TRBD1 (5 bases). The CDR3 consists of 14 residues. The germline V gene has CDR1 LNHDA and CDR2 SQIVND (reference sequence). V was pared by 4 bases and J by 10 bases, with 17 bases between. The DNA for the CDR3 is TGTGCCAGTAGTACTAAAAGGGGTCCCGGTCCCCAGCATTTT. This encodes CASSTKRGPGPQHF.

J is TRBJ1-1 and V is TRBV11-2, with TRBD1 as a possible D gene (5 bases). The CDR3 runs to 13 residues. The germline V and J ends were trimmed by 5 bases and 10 bases, with 17 bases remaining between them. Germline V lookup: CDR1 SGHAT, CDR2 FQNNGV. CDR3 amino acids: CASSPGEGQGAFF. Here the CDR3 DNA reads TGTGCCAGCAGCCCTGGGGAGGGGCAAGGAGCTTTCTTT. The whole variable domain, remainder taken from reference TRBV11-2 and TRBJ1-1, is EAGVAQSPRYKIIEKRQSVAFWCNPISGHATLYWYQQILGQGPKLLIQFQNNGVVDDSQLPKDRFSAERLKGVDSTLKIQPAKLEDSAVYLCASSPGEGQGAFFGQGTRLTVV.

The rearrangement links TRBV29-1 to TRBJ2-7; 10 bases match TRBD1. Per germline, CDR1 SQVTM and CDR2 ANQGSEA. The CDR3 sequence is 13 residues long. The junction had 10 bases not matched to a gene; V was cut back by 8 bases and J by 6 bases. The CDR3 spells CSTGGTGVAEQYF. CDR3 coding DNA: TGCAGCACGGGGGGGACAGGGGTTGCCGAGCAGTACTTC.

The chain uses TRBV7-3 and TRBJ2-3; the D gene is possibly TRBD2 (7 bases). CDR3 length: 15 residues. Germline V lookup: CDR1 SGHTA, CDR2 FQGTGA. This CDR3 reads CATRGGPASTDTQYF. DNA for the CDR3: TGTGCGACAAGGGGGGGCCCCGCTAGCACAGATACGCAGTATTTT. The full variable domain, its missing parts supplied by reference TRBV7-3 and TRBJ2-3, is GAGVSQTPSNKVTEKGKYVELRCDPISGHTALYWYRQSLGQGPEFLIYFQGTGAADDSGLPNDRFFAVRPEGSVSTLKIQRTERGDSAVYLCATRGGPASTDTQYFGPGTRLTVL.

Comment on this clone: One end of the junction fails to match germline, which may point to a read error. This rearrangement joins TRBV2 to TRBJ2-1, with TRBD2 matching 10 bases. The CDR3 totals 16 residues. Germline CDR1 reads SNHLY; CDR2 reads FYNNEI. DNA of the CDR3: TGTGCCGGCAGTGAGGCAGCGGGGGGGCCTAGGGATGAGCAGTTCTTC. Translation gives CAGSEAAGGPRDEQFF.

In this sample, this clone turned up once. The chain uses TRBV11-2 and TRBJ2-7; possibly TRBD2 for D (6 bases). CDR1 is SGHAT, CDR2 FQNNGV, per germline. The V end lost 5 bases, the J end lost 6 bases, and 14 bases lay between the germline ends. This CDR3 has 13 amino acids. CDR3 loop: CASSTGTALEQYF. CDR3 nucleotide sequence: TGTGCCAGCAGCACCGGGACTGCCCTCGAGCAGTACTTC.

V gene TRBV11-2 combines with J gene TRBJ2-5; maybe TRBD1 (6 bases). The CDR3 has 15 amino acids. CDR1 and CDR2 from the germline V gene are SGHAT and FQNNGV. Trimming shortened V by 0 bases and J by 4 bases, and 12 bases separated the two germline ends. This chain's CDR3 is CASSLESQGGETQYF. The CDR3 nucleotides read TGTGCCAGCAGCTTAGAATCACAAGGGGGAGAGACCCAGTACTTC.

The chain is built from TRBV5-1 and TRBJ2-2, with D maybe TRBD1 (6 bases). Germline lookup yields CDR1 SGHRS and CDR2 YFSETQ. Trimming took 0 bases from V and 7 from J, leaving 13 bases between them. The CDR3 extends over 15 amino acids. The CDR3 sequence is CASSLAGTQDGELFF. The CDR3 bases are TGCGCCAGCAGCTTGGCCGGGACACAGGACGGGGAGCTGTTTTTT.

This sequence joins TRBV6-1 and TRBJ2-3, with TRBD1 identical over 7 bases. V lost 7 bases, J lost 0 bases, and 4 bases stayed unmatched. Germline values: CDR1 MNHNS, CDR2 SASEGT. This CDR3 spans 14 amino acids. The chain's CDR3 is CASMTGISTDTQYF. In DNA, the CDR3 is TGTGCCAGCATGACAGGGATTAGCACAGATACGCAGTATTTT.

This chain uses TRBV15 with TRBJ1-4; perhaps TRBD1 as D (6 bases). Germline values: CDR1 LNHNV, CDR2 YYDKDF (reference sequence). Trimming pared 2 bases from V and 6 bases from J, leaving 16 bases between. The CDR3 consists of 16 residues. DNA of the CDR3: TGTGCCACCAGCAGACCCGCGGGGGCGGGAGATGAAAAACTGTTTTTT. This gives the protein CATSRPAGAGDEKLFF.

V gene TRBV7-6 combines with J gene TRBJ2-5; maybe TRBD1 (6 bases). Per germline, CDR1 SGHVS and CDR2 FNYEAQ. V was pared by 2 bases and J by 4 bases, with 14 bases between. The CDR3 spans 15 residues. DNA of the CDR3: TGTGCCAGCAGCTTATGGTCAGGGGTCGGAGAGACCCAGTACTTC. This encodes CASSLWSGVGETQYF. Variable domain in full (rest from reference TRBV7-6 and TRBJ2-5): GAGVSQSPRYKVTKRGQDVALRCDPISGHVSLYWYRQALGQGPEFLTYFNYEAQQDKSGLPNDRFSAERPEGSISTLTIQRTEQRDSAMYRCASSLWSGVGETQYFGPGTRLLVL.

V is TRBV27 and J is TRBJ2-3, with unresolved D. Germline V gene lookup returns CDR1 MNHEY and CDR2 SMNVEV (reference sequence). V was trimmed by 6 bases and J by 2 bases, leaving 3 bases between them. The CDR3 contains 11 residues. This CDR3 reads CASSNTDTQYF. CDR3 DNA: TGTGCCAGCAGCAACACAGATACGCAGTATTTT.

This sequence joins TRBV28 and TRBJ1-2; the match to TRBD1 covers 9 bases. The CDR3 consists of 12 residues. Germline lookup yields CDR1 MDHEN and CDR2 SYDVKM. After removal of 6 bases from V and 7 bases from J, the junction contained 3 bases not matched to a gene. The CDR3 sequence is CASRVDRGGYTF. The CDR3 DNA reads TGTGCCAGCAGAGTGGACAGGGGTGGCTACACCTTC.

V gene TRBV7-2 combines with J gene TRBJ1-6; 7 bases align to TRBD1. Germline lookup yields CDR1 SGHTA and CDR2 FQGNSA. The CDR3 runs 15 residues. The V and J ends lost 3 bases and 6 bases, in that order; junction bases with no gene match: 5. Written as DNA, the CDR3 is TGTGCCAGCAGCTTCAAGACAGGGTTTAATTCACCCCTCCACTTT. Protein: CASSFKTGFNSPLHF. The full variable domain, completed using reference TRBV7-2 and TRBJ1-6, is GAGVSQSPSNKVTEKGKDVELRCDPISGHTALYWYRQSLGQGLEFLIYFQGNSAPDKSGLPSDRFSAERTGGSVSTLTIQRTQQEDSAVYLCASSFKTGFNSPLHFGNGTRLTVT.

The chain recombines TRBV11-3 with TRBJ2-7; 7 bases line up with TRBD1. Germline V gene data show CDR1 as SGHNT and CDR2 as YENEEA. Unmatched junction bases numbered 9, after V lost 0 bases and J lost 4 bases. The CDR3 totals 16 residues. This CDR3 is CASSLDATGWDYEQYF. CDR3 coding DNA: TGTGCCAGCAGCTTAGATGCGACAGGGTGGGATTACGAGCAGTACTTC.